The 32 T cell receptor beta chains in this list originate from one sample, sequenced in a study of T cell responses to AZD1222 COVID-19 vaccine. TCRdb keeps only in-frame clones here, not all; method: immunoSEQ multiplex PCR. The sample consists of around 100,000 clones, more than 85% of them appearing once. The sample was peripheral blood, taken on day 0 of AZD1222 vaccination. These receptor sequences come from an adult in good health.

This chain connects TRBV11-3 to TRBJ2-1; weak D call: TRBD2 (7 bases). The CDR3 has 16 amino acids. Germline CDR1 SGHNT, CDR2 YENEEA. V shed 4 bases and J shed 6 bases, with 19 bases lying between them. This CDR3 is CASSYPLSGGRNEQFF. In DNA, the CDR3 is TGTGCCAGCAGCTACCCCCTTTCGGGGGGCCGCAATGAGCAGTTCTTC.

CDR3 amino acids: CSATTDTQYF. Written as DNA, the CDR3 is TGCAGTGCCACCACAGATACGCAGTATTTT. The chain couples TRBV20-1 to TRBJ2-3; D not certain. The CDR3 consists of 10 residues. The germline V and J ends were trimmed by 6 bases and 2 bases, with 3 bases remaining between them. Germline assignment: CDR1 DFQATT and CDR2 SNEGSKA (reference sequence).

This clone was seen once. The chain is built from TRBV6-5 and TRBJ2-7; D not resolved. The CDR3 covers 12 residues. Germline assignment: CDR1 MNHEY and CDR2 SVGAGI. Deletions cut 4 bases from V and 3 bases from J, with 7 bases between. The CDR3 region is CASSFDRYEQYF. Written as DNA, the CDR3 is TGTGCCAGCAGTTTCGACCGCTACGAGCAGTACTTC.

The chain has TRBV15 and TRBJ2-5; D perhaps matches TRBD1 (6 bases). This CDR3 spans 17 amino acids. V was trimmed by 3 bases and J by 0 bases, leaving 17 bases between them. Germline V gene sequence: CDR1 LNHNV, CDR2 YYDKDF (reference sequence). CDR3 nucleotides: TGTGCCACCAGCAGTCCGGCAGGGGTCCCGTACCAAGAGACCCAGTACTTC. This translates into CATSSPAGVPYQETQYF.

This chain connects TRBV11-2 to TRBJ2-7, with D unresolved. The V gene's germline CDR1 is SGHAT and CDR2 FQNNGV. CDR3 length: 12 residues. V lost 6 bases to trimming and J lost 6 bases, with 12 bases between them. CDR3 loop: CASRSGTVEQYF. CDR3 bases: TGTGCCAGCAGGTCGGGCACCGTCGAGCAGTACTTC.

The V call is TRBV6-5, the J call TRBJ2-5, with TRBD2 matching over 11 bases. Germline CDR1 and CDR2: MNHEY and SVGAGI. Trimming removed 5 bases from V and 4 bases from J; junction bases left unmatched: 3. The CDR3 contains 14 residues. The CDR3 DNA follows: TGTGCCAGCAGTCTAGCGGGAGGTCCAGAGACCCAGTACTTC. Residues: CASSLAGGPETQYF.

The CDR3 DNA sequence: TGTGCCAGCAGTTTCGGGCGGAACTATGGCTACACCTTC. This codes for CASSFGRNYGYTF. The chain carries TRBV28 and TRBJ1-2; unclear D gene. This CDR3 has 13 residues. Germline loops: CDR1 MDHEN, CDR2 SYDVKM. The V gene lost 3 bases and the J gene lost 2 bases, with 7 bases spanning the gap.

This clone was seen more than once but under ten times. V and J are TRBV18 and TRBJ1-5; possibly TRBD1 for D (5 bases). Germline V gene lookup returns CDR1 KGHSH and CDR2 LQKENI. This CDR3 has 13 residues. V was clipped by 3 bases and J by 9 bases, with 12 bases between them. CDR3: CASSPGDLRPQHF. CDR3 in DNA: TGTGCCAGCTCACCCGGGGACTTGCGGCCCCAGCATTTT.

The CDR3 spells CAWSPRGGGWETQYF. Written as DNA, the CDR3 is TGTGCCTGGAGCCCCCGGGGGGGAGGATGGGAGACCCAGTACTTC. The chain links TRBV30 to TRBJ2-5; 8 bases match TRBD2. The CDR3 runs to 15 residues. V shed 3 bases and J 5 bases; nucleotides not matched to a gene: 11. Germline V gene sequence: CDR1 GTSNPN, CDR2 SVGIG (reference sequence).

In nucleotides, the CDR3 is TGCGCCAGCAGGGAGGACAGGACAGGCAATCAGCCCCAGCATTTT. Protein: CASREDRTGNQPQHF. The V call is TRBV10-1, the J call TRBJ1-5; 7 bases match TRBD1. The V segment lost 6 bases and the J segment 2 bases; nucleotides outside the gene matches: 7. Germline V lookup: CDR1 WNHNN, CDR2 SYGVQD (reference sequence). CDR3 length: 15 amino acids.

This chain uses TRBV7-6 with TRBJ1-3; 7 nucleotides align to TRBD1. Germline lookup yields CDR1 SGHVS and CDR2 FNYEAQ. The CDR3 runs to 17 residues. J gave up 3 bases and V 4 bases, and 12 bases lay outside the gene matches. In DNA, the CDR3 is TGTGCCAGCAGCTCCTTAAGTGGGCAGGGGGATGGAAACACCATATATTTT. Its protein is CASSSLSGQGDGNTIYF.

This chain connects TRBV6-5 to TRBJ2-5; D gene ambiguous. Germline loops: CDR1 MNHEY, CDR2 SVGAGI. This CDR3 region has 15 residues. The V end was cut by 0 bases, the J end by 0 bases, with 8 bases between. CDR3 in amino acids: CASSYSTVYQETQYF. CDR3 nucleotide sequence: TGTGCCAGCAGTTACTCGACTGTGTACCAAGAGACCCAGTACTTC.

The genes are TRBV3-1 (or the pseudogene TRBV3-2) and TRBJ1-2; unclear D gene. CDR1 is LGHDT, CDR2 YNNKEL, per germline (reference sequence). The CDR3 length is 13 residues. V shed 4 bases and J shed 8 bases, with 14 bases lying between them. The CDR3 here is CASSPGVVGGYTF. The CDR3 coding sequence is TGTGCCAGCAGCCCTGGGGTCGTCGGAGGCTACACCTTC.

The rearrangement links TRBV20-1 to TRBJ2-7, with 7 bases aligning to TRBD2. Germline V gene sequence: CDR1 DFQATT, CDR2 SNEGSKA (reference sequence). The CDR3 runs 15 residues. V lost 3 bases and J lost 4; bases outside the gene matches: 12. CDR3 nucleotide sequence: TGCAGTGCTAGTTCCCAGCGGGGACTACTGTACGAGCAGTACTTC. Residues: CSASSQRGLLYEQYF.

On this clone itself: The identical CDR3 is also encoded by other nucleotide sequences in the sample. The genes are TRBV5-1 and TRBJ1-1; 9 bases agree with TRBD1. Germline trimming cut 3 bases from V and 5 bases from J; bases unmatched to any gene: 5. Germline CDR1 and CDR2: SGHRS and YFSETQ. The CDR3 runs 14 residues. The CDR3 DNA is TGCGCCAGCAGCTCACAGGGGGCCCCAACTGAAGCTTTCTTT. Amino acids: CASSSQGAPTEAFF. Combining the CDR3 with reference TRBV5-1 and TRBJ1-1 gives the whole variable domain KAGVTQTPRYLIKTRGQQVTLSCSPISGHRSVSWYQQTPGQGLQFLFEYFSETQRNKGNFPGRFSGRQFSNSRSEMNVSTLELGDSALYLCASSSQGAPTEAFFGQGTRLTVV.

The genes are TRBV6-5 and TRBJ2-3; TRBD1 matches at 10 bases. This CDR3 has 16 amino acids. Germline V lookup: CDR1 MNHEY, CDR2 SVGAGI. The ends lost 2 bases at V and 4 bases at J; junction bases unmatched: 6. The CDR3 loop reads CASSYRGQGIADTQYF. The CDR3, as DNA: TGTGCCAGCAGTTACAGGGGACAGGGGATCGCAGATACGCAGTATTTT.

This chain links TRBV3-1 (or the pseudogene TRBV3-2) with TRBJ2-7, with D perhaps matching TRBD2 (6 bases). CDR3 length: 15 residues. Germline-derived CDR1 and CDR2 are LGHDT and YNNKEL (reference sequence). V dropped 0 bases and J dropped 6 bases, with 15 bases sitting between them. The CDR3 here is CASSQDGGGLGEQYF. In DNA, the CDR3 is TGTGCCAGCAGCCAAGACGGGGGAGGCCTAGGCGAGCAGTACTTC.

This chain joins TRBV7-3 and TRBJ1-1; D not certain. The germline V and J ends were trimmed by 5 bases and 1 base, with 11 bases remaining between them. The CDR3 runs to 14 residues. CDR1 SGHTA and CDR2 FQGTGA come from the germline V gene. CDR3 sequence reads: CASSASDKNTEAFF. CDR3 bases: TGTGCCAGCAGCGCCTCCGACAAGAACACTGAAGCTTTCTTT.

This chain links TRBV5-4 with TRBJ1-1; the D gene is possibly TRBD1 (6 bases). CDR1 and CDR2 (germline): SGHNT, YYREEE (reference sequence). CDR3 length: 14 residues. V was clipped by 2 bases and J by 3 bases, with 11 bases between them. CDR3 amino acids: CASSLANRDTEAFF. CDR3 sequence (DNA): TGTGCCAGCAGCTTAGCTAACAGGGACACTGAAGCTTTCTTT.

This clone counts as medium-sized. This chain joins TRBV16 and TRBJ2-1, with D hard to call. Germline-derived CDR1 and CDR2 are KGHSY and FQNENV. The V end was cut by 0 bases, the J end by 7 bases, with 10 bases between. This CDR3 spans 14 amino acids. CDR3 DNA sequence: TGTGCCAGCAGCCAATCGGTGATTGGGAATGAGCAGTTCTTC. It encodes CASSQSVIGNEQFF.

This sequence joins TRBV5-1 and TRBJ1-6, with 8 bases identical to TRBD1. CDR1 is SGHRS and CDR2 is YFSETQ in the germline V gene. After removal of 0 bases from V and 7 bases from J, the junction contained 3 bases not matched to a gene. This CDR3 is 15 amino acids long. The CDR3 protein is CASSLVGQGNSPLHF. As DNA, the CDR3 is TGCGCCAGCAGCTTGGTCGGACAGGGAAATTCACCCCTCCACTTT.

The chain uses TRBV7-2 and TRBJ1-4, with TRBD1 as a possible D gene (6 bases). Trimming removed 0 bases from V and 8 bases from J, with 22 bases in between. The CDR3 spans 18 residues. Germline-derived CDR1 and CDR2 are SGHTA and FQGNSA. CDR3 bases: TGTGCCAGCAGCTTAGCCCCCTACGGGAGGGGGGCTAGGGAAAAACTGTTTTTT. Translated: CASSLAPYGRGAREKLFF. The full variable domain, completed using reference TRBV7-2 and TRBJ1-4, is GAGVSQSPSNKVTEKGKDVELRCDPISGHTALYWYRQSLGQGLEFLIYFQGNSAPDKSGLPSDRFSAERTGGSVSTLTIQRTQQEDSAVYLCASSLAPYGRGAREKLFFGSGTQLSVL.

The genes are TRBV5-1 and TRBJ2-7, with 12 bases matching TRBD2. Germline CDR1 is SGHRS and CDR2 is YFSETQ. Trimming at V came to 4 bases and at J to 7 bases, leaving 9 bases not matched to a gene. This CDR3 spans 15 amino acids. The CDR3 reads CASSRGLAGQEEQYF. The CDR3 DNA follows: TGCGCCAGCAGCCGTGGACTAGCGGGACAGGAAGAGCAGTACTTC.

V is TRBV6-1 and J is TRBJ2-7; D possibly uses TRBD1 or TRBD2 (5 bases each). V was shortened by 2 bases and J by 3 bases, with 14 bases between the two germline ends. CDR3 length: 15 residues. The germline gives CDR1 MNHNS, CDR2 SASEGT. The CDR3 sequence is CASSEMRGRLYEQYF. The CDR3 nucleotides are TGTGCCAGCAGTGAAATGAGGGGACGGCTCTACGAGCAGTACTTC.

The chain uses TRBV7-9 and TRBJ1-5; D remains unclear. Germline V CDR1 and CDR2: SEHNR, FQNEAQ (reference sequence). With 5 bases removed from V and 6 bases from J, the gap between germline ends came to 11 bases. The CDR3 is 13 amino acids. The CDR3 DNA is TGTGCCAGCAGCCCCGCTGGAGGTCAGCCCCAGCATTTT. Protein product: CASSPAGGQPQHF.

The gene calls are TRBV3-1 (or the pseudogene TRBV3-2) and TRBJ1-1; D not certain. The CDR3 has 15 amino acids. V was clipped by 3 bases and J by 1 base, with 12 bases between them. Germline V gives CDR1 LGHDT, CDR2 YNNKEL (reference sequence). For the CDR3, the DNA is TGTGCCAGCAGCCACACTTTCGACGGGAACACTGAAGCTTTCTTT. The encoded protein is CASSHTFDGNTEAFF.

This chain links TRBV7-2 with TRBJ1-3; D not resolved. The CDR3 has 14 residues. V shed 7 bases and J shed 0 bases, with 10 bases lying between them. The germline V gene encodes CDR1 SGHTA and CDR2 FQGNSA. The CDR3 region is CASTFASSGNTIYF. For the CDR3, the DNA is TGTGCCAGCACCTTTGCAAGCTCTGGAAACACCATATATTTT.

The chain couples TRBV7-2 to TRBJ1-5; D is possibly TRBD1 (5 bases). Trimming cost V 0 bases and J 11 bases, with 14 bases left between them. Germline V gene data show CDR1 as SGHTA and CDR2 as FQGNSA. The CDR3 is 14 amino acids. CDR3 amino acids: CASSLAHGRGSQHF. The CDR3 region has the DNA TGTGCCAGCAGCTTAGCGCACGGGAGGGGATCCCAGCATTTT.

V and J are TRBV18 and TRBJ1-5; perhaps TRBD1 as D (6 bases). The CDR3 contains 17 residues. Trimming took off 5 bases at V and 1 base at J, with 18 bases between the two ends. Germline CDR1 and CDR2: KGHSH and LQKENI. This chain's CDR3 is CASSATSGQGSNQPQHF. As DNA, the CDR3 is TGTGCCAGCTCAGCCACCAGTGGGCAGGGGAGCAATCAGCCCCAGCATTTT. Combining the CDR3 with reference TRBV18 and TRBJ1-5 gives the whole variable domain NAGVMQNPRHLVRRRGQEARLRCSPMKGHSHVYWYRQLPEEGLKFMVYLQKENIIDESGMPKERFSAEFPKEGPSILRIQQVVRGDSAAYFCASSATSGQGSNQPQHFGDGTRLSIL.

The V gene is TRBV4-3, the J gene TRBJ2-5, with D possibly matching TRBD2 (5 bases). Germline V lookup: CDR1 LGHNA, CDR2 YSLEER. V lost 1 base and J lost 5, with 11 bases in between. This CDR3 has 14 amino acids. CDR3 DNA: TGCGCCAGCAGCCAAGGGGGAGTGGATGAGACCCAGTACTTC. This gives the protein CASSQGGVDETQYF.

The chain employs TRBV2 and TRBJ1-6, with TRBD1 identical over 8 bases. Germline V gene sequence: CDR1 SNHLY, CDR2 FYNNEI. The CDR3 consists of 14 residues. J was trimmed by 5 bases and V by 6 bases; bases with no gene match: 3. DNA of the CDR3: TGTGCCAGCAGGGCGGGACAGGATAATTCACCCCTCCACTTT. Translated, it gives CASRAGQDNSPLHF.

V is TRBV14 and J is TRBJ1-1, with D possibly matching TRBD1 (5 bases). Germline V gene lookup returns CDR1 SGHDN and CDR2 FVKESK. The length of the CDR3 is 12 residues. V was shortened by 3 bases and J by 7 bases, with 9 bases between the two germline ends. The CDR3 coding sequence is TGTGCCAGCAGCCATAAGGGGCTTGAAGCTTTCTTT. The encoded protein is CASSHKGLEAFF.